The 10 T cell receptor beta chains reported below all come from one sample, sequenced in a study of blood T cell repertoires in COVID-19. TCRdb's copy holds only in-frame clones and misses some; the assay was immunoSEQ multiplex PCR. The sample contains about 120,000 clones, less than 80% of which appear only once. The source material was peripheral blood. All receptors come from a middle-aged man with acute or convalescent COVID-19.

The V call is TRBV11-1, the J call TRBJ1-1; TRBD1 might be the D (6 bases). Trimming cost V 3 bases and J 7 bases, with 12 bases left between them. Germline V gene lookup returns CDR1 SGHAT and CDR2 FQDESV (reference sequence). The CDR3 extends over 13 amino acids. CDR3 DNA: TGTGCCAGCAGCTTGTCAGGGGTCGGTGAAGCTTTCTTT. As protein: CASSLSGVGEAFF.

The V call is TRBV7-6, the J call TRBJ2-3, with TRBD2 as a possible D gene (5 bases). The CDR3 sequence is 14 residues long. The ends were cut back, 2 bases at V and 1 base at J, with 7 bases in the middle. Per the germline V gene, CDR1 is SGHVS and CDR2 is FNYEAQ. CDR3 amino acids: CASSLRLRTDTQYF. In nucleotides, the CDR3 is TGTGCCAGCAGCTTACGACTACGCACAGATACGCAGTATTTT.

This sequence joins TRBV6-5 and TRBJ1-6; 7 bases match TRBD1. J was trimmed by 5 bases and V by 8 bases; bases with no gene match: 3. Germline assignment: CDR1 MNHEY and CDR2 SVGAGI. The CDR3 sequence is 13 residues long. The CDR3 loop is CASSTGDNSPLHF. DNA of the CDR3: TGTGCCAGCTCAACAGGGGATAATTCACCCCTCCACTTT.

The chain combines TRBV4-1 with TRBJ1-2, with TRBD1 matching over 10 bases. The CDR3 is 14 residues long. CDR1 is MGHRA and CDR2 is YSYEKL in the germline V gene. After removal of 3 bases from V and 8 bases from J, the junction contained 6 bases not matched to a gene. CDR3 region: CASSQPDRGQGYTF. The CDR3 bases are TGCGCCAGCAGCCAGCCCGACAGGGGGCAGGGCTACACCTTC.

This chain links TRBV5-1 with TRBJ2-7; D is possibly TRBD1 (6 bases). V lost 4 bases and J lost 4, with 15 bases in between. CDR3 length equals 14 residues. The germline gives CDR1 SGHRS, CDR2 YFSETQ. In DNA form, the CDR3 reads TGCGCCAGCAGCCTACAGGGTTCCCCTTACGAGCAGTACTTC. It encodes CASSLQGSPYEQYF.

The CDR3 spells CSASQGGEQYF. The CDR3 coding sequence is TGCAGTGCTAGCCAGGGTGGCGAGCAGTACTTC. The chain employs TRBV20-1 and TRBJ2-7, with D perhaps matching TRBD1 (5 bases). This CDR3 is built from 11 residues. Trimming stripped 3 bases from V and 6 bases from J, with 9 bases between. CDR1 is DFQATT, CDR2 SNEGSKA, per germline (reference sequence).

The chain combines TRBV19 with TRBJ2-7, with D tentatively TRBD2 (6 bases). CDR1 and CDR2 from the germline V gene are LNHDA and SQIVND (reference sequence). The V end lost 5 bases, the J end lost 3 bases, and 11 bases lay between the germline ends. This CDR3 is built from 13 residues. CDR3 loop: CASSPGGGYEQYF. CDR3 in DNA: TGTGCCAGTAGTCCCGGGGGTGGCTACGAGCAGTACTTC.

V usage is TRBV28 and J usage is TRBJ1-1; D is undetermined. Trimming shortened V by 7 bases and J by 2 bases, and 5 bases separated the two germline ends. Germline CDR1 and CDR2: MDHEN and SYDVKM. This CDR3 is built from 11 residues. CDR3 nucleotide sequence: TGTGCCAGCACCCTAAACACTGAAGCTTTCTTT. As protein: CASTLNTEAFF.

The chain has TRBV3-1 (or the pseudogene TRBV3-2) and TRBJ2-3; 9 bases fit TRBD2. The V gene end was trimmed by 1 base and the J gene end by 1 base; junction bases not matched to a gene: 6. Germline assignment: CDR1 LGHDT and CDR2 YNNKEL (reference sequence). The CDR3 runs to 17 residues. CDR3 sequence: CASSQGRGREGTDTQYF. CDR3 in DNA: TGTGCCAGCAGCCAAGGTCGCGGGAGGGAAGGCACAGATACGCAGTATTTT.

The J gene is TRBJ1-2, the V gene TRBV19; TRBD1 might be the D (5 bases). Trimming left V 3 bases short and J 6 bases short, with 11 bases between. The CDR3 sequence is 13 residues long. The germline V gene encodes CDR1 LNHDA and CDR2 SQIVND (reference sequence). The CDR3 region has the DNA TGTGCCAGTAGTATGAAGGGGTACGATGGCTACACCTTC. This translates into CASSMKGYDGYTF.